This T cell receptor (beta chain) was captured in a study of blood T cells in healthy people across ages. Study findings and constraints: Unsorted PBMCs prevented conclusive naive versus antigen-experienced comparison. Strongly correlated with naive T cell percentage was TCR beta diversity.

The authors ran a second PCR of about 6 to 11 cycles using a sample-barcoded 5' primer and a J-beta primer mix. TCRdb re-called the 5' RACE reads through MiXCR, storing one row per CDR3 protein. The repertoire consists of 2 million or so distinct CDR3 sequences, with around 50% occurring once and the leading ten covering 2.1%. This clonotype showed up just a few times. Its antigen remains unidentified. This CDR3 contains 16 residues. CDR1 is MGHRA, CDR2 YSYEKL, per germline. V was trimmed by 3 bases and J by 7 bases, leaving 22 bases between them. This TCR was sampled from a woman between 40 and 55 years old in good health. Sequenced material: blood. The chain has TRBV4-1 and TRBJ2-7; D may be TRBD2 (6 bases). The CDR3 bases are TGCGCCAGCAGCCAGCTCCGGGGGACTCCGAGGAGGGAGCAGTACTTC. It is translated as CASSQLRGTPRREQYF.